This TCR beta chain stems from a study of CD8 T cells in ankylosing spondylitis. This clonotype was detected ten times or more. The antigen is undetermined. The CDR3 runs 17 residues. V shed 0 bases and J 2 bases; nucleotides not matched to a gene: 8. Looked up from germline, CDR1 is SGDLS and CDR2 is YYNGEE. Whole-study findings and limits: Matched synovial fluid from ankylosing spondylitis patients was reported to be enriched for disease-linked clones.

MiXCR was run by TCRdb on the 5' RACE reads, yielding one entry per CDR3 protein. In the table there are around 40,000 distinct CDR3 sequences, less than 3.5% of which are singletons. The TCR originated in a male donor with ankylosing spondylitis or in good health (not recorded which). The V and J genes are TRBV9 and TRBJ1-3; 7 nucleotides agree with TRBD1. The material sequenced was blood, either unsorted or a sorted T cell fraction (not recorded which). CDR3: CASSVVDTGTAGNTIYF. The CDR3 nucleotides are TGTGCCAGCAGCGTAGTCGACACCGGGACAGCTGGAAACACCATATATTTT.